This T cell receptor (beta chain) was observed in a study of blood T cell repertoires in COVID-19. Clones were sequenced by immunoSEQ multiplex PCR, and TCRdb holds only the in-frame ones, with some missing. Of under 350,000 clones in the sample, roughly 80% were seen once. The CDR3 runs to 17 residues. Per the germline V gene, CDR1 is LGHNA and CDR2 is YSLEER. Trimming left V 1 base short and J 3 bases short, with 13 bases between. Sequencing input: peripheral blood. The chain links TRBV4-3 to TRBJ1-6; a weak D match, TRBD1 (5 bases). This receptor was obtained from a woman aged 45-60 years who had recovered from COVID-19. The DNA for the CDR3 is TGCGCCAGCAGCCAAGTCCCCCAGGGCGGCTATAATTCACCCCTCCACTTT. Protein product: CASSQVPQGGYNSPLHF.